These 16 T cell receptor beta chains were sequenced from one sample in a study of T-cell reconstitution after alpha-beta-depleted transplantation in children. Researchers prepared the TCRbeta library using unique molecular identifiers, the study reports. Via MiXCR, TCRdb re-called the PCR reads, giving one row per CDR3 protein. The sample contains tens of thousands of distinct CDR3 sequences, 52% of which appear only once. Here the sequenced sample was peripheral blood, taken before TCRalphabeta/CD19-depleted stem cell transplant. All receptors come from a boy under two years old with SCID, due to receive a stem cell transplant.

This clonotype came up once. This chain uses TRBV7-2 with TRBJ2-7; the D gene is possibly TRBD1 (5 bases). The germline CDR1 and CDR2 sequences are SGHTA and FQGNSA. The CDR3 is 15 amino acids. V dropped 1 base and J dropped 1 base, with 11 bases sitting between them. The CDR3 region is CASSLDWTTSYEQYF. The CDR3 region has the DNA TGTGCCAGCAGCTTAGATTGGACAACTTCCTACGAGCAGTACTTC.

The chain joins TRBV7-3 to TRBJ2-5; the match to TRBD2 covers 8 bases. The CDR3 sequence is 14 residues long. Germline V gives CDR1 SGHTA, CDR2 FQGTGA. The ends lost 5 bases at V and 3 bases at J; junction bases unmatched: 5. The CDR3 spells CASSPLAAKETQYF. DNA of the CDR3: TGTGCCAGCAGCCCACTAGCGGCAAAAGAGACCCAGTACTTC.

This clonotype appeared a few times. The V gene is TRBV20-1, the J gene TRBJ2-7; D is uncertain. This CDR3 contains 13 residues. The ends were cut back, 5 bases at V and 6 bases at J, with 17 bases in the middle. Germline lookup yields CDR1 DFQATT and CDR2 SNEGSKA (reference sequence). CDR3 sequence reads: CSALKTEYGEQYF. The CDR3 coding sequence is TGCAGTGCTCTAAAAACAGAGTACGGCGAGCAGTACTTC.

This clonotype was recorded only once. The gene calls are TRBV6-5 and TRBJ1-1; D is ambiguous. The CDR3 is 14 amino acids. Germline V lookup: CDR1 MNHEY, CDR2 SVGAGI. V was shortened by 2 bases and J by 0 bases, with 7 bases between the two germline ends. The CDR3 region has the DNA TGTGCCAGCAGTTACGGGCGGATGAACACTGAAGCTTTCTTT. Translation gives CASSYGRMNTEAFF.

The CDR3 region has the DNA TGCAGTGCCCCACAGGGGGCGCGACGTCAGCCCCAGCATTTT. Its protein is CSAPQGARRQPQHF. J is TRBJ1-5 and V is TRBV20-1, with TRBD1 matching 9 bases. The junction had 9 bases not matched to a gene; V was cut back by 6 bases and J by 6 bases. This CDR3 region has 14 residues. Germline CDR1 reads DFQATT; CDR2 reads SNEGSKA (reference sequence).

V and J are TRBV3-1 and TRBJ2-3, with unresolved D. V lost 0 bases and J 3 bases, leaving 16 bases between the germline ends. The CDR3 loop spans 17 amino acids. CDR1 is LGHDT, CDR2 YNNKEL, per germline (reference sequence). The CDR3 nucleotides read TGTGCCAGCAGCCAAGAAATTTCGAATCAGTGGACAGATACGCAGTATTTT. Translated, it gives CASSQEISNQWTDTQYF.

The chain couples TRBV20-1 to TRBJ1-1; 8 bases agree with TRBD1. Trimming at V came to 6 bases and at J to 5 bases, leaving 8 bases not matched to a gene. Germline CDR1 DFQATT, CDR2 SNEGSKA (reference sequence). The CDR3 is 13 residues long. The CDR3 nucleotides are TGCAGTGCCCCCGACAGGGGAGGAACTGAAGCTTTCTTT. Translation: CSAPDRGGTEAFF.

This sequence joins TRBV20-1 and TRBJ2-5; TRBD2 matches 15 bases. Germline V gives CDR1 DFQATT, CDR2 SNEGSKA (reference sequence). V gave up 0 bases and J gave up 5 bases; unmatched junction bases: 10. The CDR3 is 18 residues long. The CDR3 loop is CSARDIRTSGGAGETQYF. The DNA for the CDR3 is TGCAGTGCTAGAGATATCCGGACTAGCGGGGGGGCCGGTGAGACCCAGTACTTC.

The V and J genes are TRBV5-1 and TRBJ2-2; D possibly corresponds to TRBD1 (5 bases). The CDR3 is made up of 14 amino acids. The germline V and J ends were trimmed by 9 bases and 2 bases, with 14 bases remaining between them. Germline V gene lookup returns CDR1 SGHRS and CDR2 YFSETQ. This CDR3 is CATTVRENTGELFF. Written as DNA, the CDR3 is TGCGCCACTACCGTCAGGGAAAACACCGGGGAGCTGTTTTTT.

The chain uses TRBV28 and TRBJ1-3; no clear D gene. The CDR3 sequence is 12 residues long. CDR1 and CDR2 (germline): MDHEN, SYDVKM. V lost 7 bases and J 2 bases, leaving 6 bases between the germline ends. The CDR3 DNA is TGTGCCAGCATAACGGCTGGAAACACCATATATTTT. It yields the protein CASITAGNTIYF. The variable domain in full, with the rest retrieved from reference TRBV28 and TRBJ1-3, is DVKVTQSSRYLVKRTGEKVFLECVQDMDHENMFWYRQDPGLGLRLIYFSYDVKMKEKGDIPEGYSVSREKKERFSLILESASTNQTSMYLCASITAGNTIYFGEGSWLTVV.

The V gene is TRBV18, the J gene TRBJ1-4, with D unclear. This CDR3 has 14 amino acids. In germline, CDR1 is KGHSH, CDR2 LQKENI. Trimming took 6 bases from V and 3 from J, leaving 11 bases between them. The DNA for the CDR3 is TGTGCCAGCTCCCGGACGGATTCTAATGAAAAACTGTTTTTT. Protein sequence: CASSRTDSNEKLFF.

Only a few counts were recorded for this clonotype. V usage is TRBV6-1 and J usage is TRBJ1-5; a weak D match, TRBD1 (6 bases). Trimming cost V 8 bases and J 6 bases, with 17 bases left between them. CDR1 is MNHNS, CDR2 SASEGT, per germline. CDR3 length: 14 residues. The CDR3 is CASGHPRGGQPQHF. The CDR3 coding sequence is TGTGCCAGCGGCCACCCCAGGGGAGGTCAGCCCCAGCATTTT.

This clonotype was found many times. The chain has TRBV7-9 and TRBJ1-1; D not resolved. V was trimmed by 4 bases and J by 6 bases, leaving 12 bases between them. Germline CDR1 is SEHNR and CDR2 is FQNEAQ (reference sequence). CDR3 length equals 13 residues. This CDR3 is CASSSPGSPEAFF. The CDR3 DNA reads as TGTGCCAGCAGCTCCCCTGGATCACCTGAAGCTTTCTTT.

V usage is TRBV15 and J usage is TRBJ1-4; possibly TRBD1 for D (5 bases). The V end lost 3 bases, the J end lost 8 bases, and 16 bases lay between the germline ends. The length of the CDR3 is 15 residues. CDR1 and CDR2 (germline): LNHNV, YYDKDF (reference sequence). The DNA of the CDR3 is TGTGCCACCAGCAGGATCGGGGACGTGGGGGAAAAACTGTTTTTT. This encodes CATSRIGDVGEKLFF.

This chain joins TRBV28 and TRBJ1-2; 8 positions agree with TRBD1. Trimming cost V 10 bases and J 8 bases; bases outside gene matches: 21. This CDR3 comprises 16 residues. Germline CDR1 reads MDHEN; CDR2 reads SYDVKM. The CDR3 nucleotides read TGTGCCATCACCCGGACAGGGTTGTCGAGTTGGGGGGGCTACACCTTC. Its translation is CAITRTGLSSWGGYTF.

The chain recombines TRBV5-1 with TRBJ2-7; 8 bases are shared with TRBD1. Germline assignment: CDR1 SGHRS and CDR2 YFSETQ. Trimming took 2 bases from V and 0 from J; bases not matched to a gene: 7. The CDR3 consists of 16 residues. The CDR3 coding sequence is TGCGCCAGCAGCTTACGGGCGACAGGGGTCTCCTACGAGCAGTACTTC. This translates into CASSLRATGVSYEQYF.